The entry that follows covers one T cell receptor beta chain sequence. The sample belongs to a study of blood T cell repertoires in COVID-19. Study-level background: The United States, Italy and Spain supplied acute and convalescent COVID-19 samples. T cells, B-cell-depleted T cells, or PBMCs supplied cDNA or gDNA.

TCRdb keeps only in-frame clones here, not all; method: immunoSEQ multiplex PCR. The sample has approximately 240,000 clones, more than 60% seen once. The CDR3 covers 16 residues. Germline assignment: CDR1 MRHNA and CDR2 SNTAGT. V shed 5 bases, J shed 3 bases, and the junction held 4 bases outside the gene matches. The sample taken for sequencing was peripheral blood. This chain connects TRBV6-4 to TRBJ2-3; 14 bases are shared with TRBD2. The source of this sequence is a middle-aged woman with active or convalescent COVID-19. The chain's CDR3 is CASSTGTSGGTDTQYF. CDR3 DNA: TGTGCCAGCAGTACCGGGACTAGCGGGGGAACAGATACGCAGTATTTT.